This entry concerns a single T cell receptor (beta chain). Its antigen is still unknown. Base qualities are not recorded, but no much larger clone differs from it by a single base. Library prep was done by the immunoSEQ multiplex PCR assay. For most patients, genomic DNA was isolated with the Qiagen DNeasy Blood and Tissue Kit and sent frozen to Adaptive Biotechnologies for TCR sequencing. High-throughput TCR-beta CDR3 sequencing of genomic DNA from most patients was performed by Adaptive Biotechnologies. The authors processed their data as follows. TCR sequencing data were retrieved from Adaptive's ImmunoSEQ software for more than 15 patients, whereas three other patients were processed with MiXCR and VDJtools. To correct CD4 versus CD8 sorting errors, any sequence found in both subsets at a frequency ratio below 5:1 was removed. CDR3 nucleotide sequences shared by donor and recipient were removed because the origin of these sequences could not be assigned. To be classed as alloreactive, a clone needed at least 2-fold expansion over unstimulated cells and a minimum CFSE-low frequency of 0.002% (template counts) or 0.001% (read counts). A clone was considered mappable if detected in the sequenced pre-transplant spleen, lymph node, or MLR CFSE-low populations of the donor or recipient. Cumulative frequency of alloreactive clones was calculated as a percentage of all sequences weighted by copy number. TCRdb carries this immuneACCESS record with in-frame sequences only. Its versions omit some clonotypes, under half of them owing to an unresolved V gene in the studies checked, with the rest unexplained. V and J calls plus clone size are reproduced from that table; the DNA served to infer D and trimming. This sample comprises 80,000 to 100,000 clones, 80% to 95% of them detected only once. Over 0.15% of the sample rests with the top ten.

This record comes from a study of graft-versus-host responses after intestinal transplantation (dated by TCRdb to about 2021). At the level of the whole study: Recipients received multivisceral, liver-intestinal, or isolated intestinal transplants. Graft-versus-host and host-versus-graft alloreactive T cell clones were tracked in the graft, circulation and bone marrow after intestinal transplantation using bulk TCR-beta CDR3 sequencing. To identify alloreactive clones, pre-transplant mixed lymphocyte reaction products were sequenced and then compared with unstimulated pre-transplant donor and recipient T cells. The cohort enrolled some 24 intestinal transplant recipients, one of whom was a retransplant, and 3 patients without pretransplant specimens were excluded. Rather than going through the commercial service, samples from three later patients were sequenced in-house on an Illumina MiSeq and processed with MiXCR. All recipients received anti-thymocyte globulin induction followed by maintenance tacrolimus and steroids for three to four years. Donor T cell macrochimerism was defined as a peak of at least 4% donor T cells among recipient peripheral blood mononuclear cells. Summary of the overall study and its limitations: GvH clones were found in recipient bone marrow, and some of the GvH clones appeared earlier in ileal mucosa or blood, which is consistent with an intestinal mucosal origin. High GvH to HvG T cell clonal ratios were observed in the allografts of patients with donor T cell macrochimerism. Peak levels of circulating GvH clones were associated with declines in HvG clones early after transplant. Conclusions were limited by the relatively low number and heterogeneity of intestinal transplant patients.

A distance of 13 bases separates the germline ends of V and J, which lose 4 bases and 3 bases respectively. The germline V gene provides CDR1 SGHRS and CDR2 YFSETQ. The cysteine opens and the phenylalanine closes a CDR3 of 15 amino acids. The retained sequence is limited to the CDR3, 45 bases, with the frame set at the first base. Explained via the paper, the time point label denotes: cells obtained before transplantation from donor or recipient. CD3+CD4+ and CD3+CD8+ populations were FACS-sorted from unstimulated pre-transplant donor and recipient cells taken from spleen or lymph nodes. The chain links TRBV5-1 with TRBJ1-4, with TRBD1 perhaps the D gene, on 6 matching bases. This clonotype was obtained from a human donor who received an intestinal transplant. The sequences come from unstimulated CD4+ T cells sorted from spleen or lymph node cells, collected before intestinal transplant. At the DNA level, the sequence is TGCGCCAGCAGCCCCGGCAGGGGTGCTAATGAAAAACTGTTTTTT. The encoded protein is CASSPGRGANEKLFF.